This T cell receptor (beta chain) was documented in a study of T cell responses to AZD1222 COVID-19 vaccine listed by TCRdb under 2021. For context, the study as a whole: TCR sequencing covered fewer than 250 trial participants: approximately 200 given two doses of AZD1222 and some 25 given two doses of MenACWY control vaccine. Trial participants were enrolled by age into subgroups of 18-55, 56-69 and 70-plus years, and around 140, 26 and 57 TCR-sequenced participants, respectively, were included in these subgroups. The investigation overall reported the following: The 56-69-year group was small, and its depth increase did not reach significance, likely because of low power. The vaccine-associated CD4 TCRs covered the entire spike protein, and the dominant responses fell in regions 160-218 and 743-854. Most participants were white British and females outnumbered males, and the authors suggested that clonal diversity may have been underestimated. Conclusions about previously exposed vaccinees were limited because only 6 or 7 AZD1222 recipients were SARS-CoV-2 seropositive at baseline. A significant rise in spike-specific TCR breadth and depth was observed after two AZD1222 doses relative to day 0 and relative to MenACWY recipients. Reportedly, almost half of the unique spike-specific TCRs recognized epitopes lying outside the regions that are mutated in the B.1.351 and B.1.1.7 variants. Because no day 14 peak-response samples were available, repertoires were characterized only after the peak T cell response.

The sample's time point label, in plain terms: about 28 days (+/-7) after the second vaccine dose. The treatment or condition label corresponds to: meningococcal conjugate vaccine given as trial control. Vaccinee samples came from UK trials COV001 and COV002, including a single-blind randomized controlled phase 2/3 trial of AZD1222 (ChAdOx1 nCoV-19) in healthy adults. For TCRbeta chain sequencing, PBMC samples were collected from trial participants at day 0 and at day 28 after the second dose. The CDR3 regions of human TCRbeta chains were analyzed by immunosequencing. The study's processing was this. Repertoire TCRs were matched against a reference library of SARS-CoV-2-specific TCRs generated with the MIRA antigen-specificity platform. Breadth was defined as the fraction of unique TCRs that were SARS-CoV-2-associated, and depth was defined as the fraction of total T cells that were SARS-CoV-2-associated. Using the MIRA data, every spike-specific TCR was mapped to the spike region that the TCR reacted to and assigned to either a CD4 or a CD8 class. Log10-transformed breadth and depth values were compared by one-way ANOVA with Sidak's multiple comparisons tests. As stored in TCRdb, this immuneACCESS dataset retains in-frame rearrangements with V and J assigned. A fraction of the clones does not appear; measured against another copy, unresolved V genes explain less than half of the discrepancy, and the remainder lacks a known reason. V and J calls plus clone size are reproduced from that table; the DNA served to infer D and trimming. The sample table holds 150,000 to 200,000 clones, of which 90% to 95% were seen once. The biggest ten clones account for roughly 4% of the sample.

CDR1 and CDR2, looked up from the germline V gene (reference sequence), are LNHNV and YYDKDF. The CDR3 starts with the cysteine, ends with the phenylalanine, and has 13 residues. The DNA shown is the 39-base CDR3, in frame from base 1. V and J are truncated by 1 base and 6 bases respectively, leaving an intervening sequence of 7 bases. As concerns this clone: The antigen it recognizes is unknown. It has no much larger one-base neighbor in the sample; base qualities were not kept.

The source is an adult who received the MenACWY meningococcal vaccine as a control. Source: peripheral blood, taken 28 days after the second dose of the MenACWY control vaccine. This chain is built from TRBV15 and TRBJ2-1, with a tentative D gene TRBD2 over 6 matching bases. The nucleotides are TGTGCCACCAGCAGAGGGACTACCAATGAGCAGTTCTTC. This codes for CATSRGTTNEQFF.